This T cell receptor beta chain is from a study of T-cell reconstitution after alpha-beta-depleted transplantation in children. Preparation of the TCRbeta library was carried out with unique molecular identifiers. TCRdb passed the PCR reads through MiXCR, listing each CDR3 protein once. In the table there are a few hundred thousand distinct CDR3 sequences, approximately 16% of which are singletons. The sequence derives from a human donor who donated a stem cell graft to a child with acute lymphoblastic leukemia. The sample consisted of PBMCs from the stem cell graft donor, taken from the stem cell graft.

The DNA for the CDR3 is TGTGCCAGCAGCGTGTTAGCGGGGCATGAGCAGTTCTTC. Its protein is CASSVLAGHEQFF. The J gene is TRBJ2-1, the V gene TRBV7-7, with 8 bases fitting TRBD2. Germline V gene data show CDR1 as SSHAT and CDR2 as FNYEAQ (reference sequence). V dropped 5 bases and J dropped 8; count of bases not matched to a gene: 5. CDR3 length: 13 residues.